Detailed here is one TCR beta chain. This entry is derived from a study of blood T cell repertoires in COVID-19. Sequenced by immunoSEQ multiplex PCR; TCRdb stores in-frame clones only, minus some. The sample yields over 90,000 clones, approximately 91% seen once. The receptor comes from a man younger than 35 with acute or convalescent COVID-19. Sequencing was done on a sample of peripheral blood.

CDR3 coding DNA: TGTGCCAGCAGTCCCGGGGAGGGCACAGATACGCAGTATTTT. It encodes CASSPGEGTDTQYF. The genes are TRBV27 and TRBJ2-3; possibly TRBD2 for D (6 bases). The germline V gene has CDR1 MNHEY and CDR2 SMNVEV (reference sequence). Trimming pared 5 bases from V and 1 base from J, leaving 10 bases between. The CDR3 is made up of 14 amino acids.